This T cell receptor beta chain is from a study of CD8 T cells in Susac syndrome. Germline assignment: CDR1 SEHNR and CDR2 FQNEAQ (reference sequence). The CDR3 consists of 16 residues. V lost 4 bases and J lost 3; bases outside the gene matches: 11. TCR beta from blood CD8+ and CD4+ T cells was sequenced. Each multiple sclerosis control was a treatment-naive patient with relapsing-remitting disease that was either stable or active. Reverse transcription of 0.5 to 1 ug RNA was performed with random hexamers. From the immunoSEQ multiplex PCR reads, TCRdb called clonotypes with MiXCR, one entry per CDR3 protein. The table includes a few hundred thousand distinct CDR3 sequences, 92% detected once.

This rearrangement joins TRBV7-9 to TRBJ2-7; 8 bases are a match to TRBD1. Sequencing input: CD8+ T cells from PBMCs. This TCR was sampled from a human donor with multiple sclerosis. CDR3 protein: CASSSSRTGSGYEQYF. The CDR3 nucleotides are TGTGCCAGCAGCTCAAGTCGGACAGGGAGTGGCTACGAGCAGTACTTC.